Sequencing of this T cell receptor (beta chain) was carried out in a study of blood T cell repertoires in COVID-19. Whole-study context: T cells, B-cell-depleted T cells, or PBMCs provided the cDNA or gDNA that served as material.

Per the authors' pipeline: It was from reference gene primer amplification that nucleated cell counts were estimated. Here immunoSEQ multiplex PCR was the method, and the copy in TCRdb shows in-frame clones only, minus some. D and trimming were read from the DNA, whereas the V and J calls and clone size are those reported in that table. Among approximately 310,000 clones listed, 80% to 90% were seen once. The length of the CDR3 is 14 residues. CDR1 is MNHEY and CDR2 is SVGEGT in the germline V gene. The V gene end was trimmed by 3 bases and the J gene end by 5 bases; junction bases not matched to a gene: 6.

The material sequenced was peripheral blood. The clonotype comes from a man aged 45-60 years with active or convalescent COVID-19. V and J are TRBV6-2 or TRBV6-3 and TRBJ2-5; 7 bases are a match to TRBD2. The CDR3 nucleotides are TGTGCCAGCAGTTATAAGCGGGGTACGGAGACCCAGTACTTC. Its translation is CASSYKRGTETQYF.